The 21 T cell receptor beta chains below all came from one sample that was sequenced in a study of blood T cells in healthy people across ages. A second PCR of roughly 7 to 11 cycles used a sample-barcoded 5' primer and a J-beta primer mix. TCRdb reanalysed the 5' RACE reads using MiXCR and keeps one entry per CDR3 protein. The sample carries 550,000 to 600,000 distinct CDR3 sequences, approximately 25% recorded once. Sequences were obtained from blood. The source of these receptors is a woman in her seventies in good health.

This clonotype was seen only a few times. V gene TRBV7-9 combines with J gene TRBJ1-1; D unresolved. CDR3 length equals 11 residues. V was cut by 1 base and J by 8 bases, with 5 bases left in between. Germline V lookup: CDR1 SEHNR, CDR2 FQNEAQ (reference sequence). CDR3 in DNA: TGTGCCAGCAGCTTAGGTTGGGAAGCTTTCTTT. The encoded protein is CASSLGWEAFF.

The V and J genes are TRBV11-2 and TRBJ1-6; 8 nucleotides line up with TRBD1. The germline gives CDR1 SGHAT, CDR2 FQNNGV. The CDR3 runs to 20 residues. V dropped 5 bases and J dropped 14; count of bases not matched to a gene: 29. CDR3 loop: CASSLKGNRGQADSLSALHF. The CDR3, as DNA: TGTGCCAGCAGCCTAAAGGGGAACAGGGGACAGGCGGATTCTCTTTCGGCCCTCCACTTT.

CDR3 DNA: TGTGCCAGCAAAGGAGGGAACACAGATACGCAGTATTTT. This translates into CASKGGNTDTQYF. The rearrangement links TRBV2 to TRBJ2-3; tentatively, D is TRBD2 (6 bases). Germline V gives CDR1 SNHLY, CDR2 FYNNEI. The V gene lost 7 bases and the J gene lost 2 bases, with 10 bases spanning the gap. This CDR3 comprises 13 residues. Variable domain in full (rest from reference TRBV2 and TRBJ2-3): EPEVTQTPSHQVTQMGQEVILRCVPISNHLYFYWYRQILGQKVEFLVSFYNNEISEKSEIFDDQFSVERPDGSNFTLKIRSTKLEDSAMYFCASKGGNTDTQYFGPGTRLTVL.

The chain combines TRBV18 with TRBJ1-2, with a possible D match to TRBD1 (5 bases). Trimming removed 4 bases from V and 4 bases from J, with 25 bases in between. Germline V gene lookup returns CDR1 KGHSH and CDR2 LQKENI. The CDR3 runs 18 residues. The CDR3 nucleotides read TGTGCCAGCTCACACCGGGATCCTCAAGTCGGGGGACTCTATGGCTACACCTTC. Amino acid sequence: CASSHRDPQVGGLYGYTF.

This clonotype was observed a handful of times. The rearrangement joins TRBV7-9 to TRBJ1-4, with 9 positions matching TRBD1. The trim removed 11 bases at V and 5 bases at J, leaving 6 bases unmatched. Germline-derived CDR1 and CDR2 are SEHNR and FQNEAQ (reference sequence). The CDR3 is 13 amino acids. This CDR3 is CAGGDRGNEKLFF. DNA for the CDR3: TGTGCCGGAGGCGACAGGGGGAATGAAAAACTGTTTTTT.

The DNA for the CDR3 is TGTGCCAGCAGCCAAGGGGGGCTAAGAGAGACCCAGTACTTC. It is translated as CASSQGGLRETQYF. This chain connects TRBV4-2 to TRBJ2-5; D is perhaps TRBD1 (6 bases). This CDR3 contains 14 residues. The ends were cut back, 1 base at V and 4 bases at J, with 10 bases in the middle. Germline CDR1 reads LGHNA; CDR2 reads YNFKEQ.

This sequence joins TRBV4-1 and TRBJ1-2; D is possibly TRBD1 (5 bases). The CDR3 is 14 amino acids. V lost 2 bases and J 3 bases, leaving 10 bases between the germline ends. CDR1 and CDR2 from the germline V gene are MGHRA and YSYEKL. The CDR3 here is CASSQRQSHYGYTF. The DNA of the CDR3 is TGCGCCAGCAGCCAACGACAGTCCCACTATGGCTACACCTTC.

The CDR3 sequence is CASRPQSGSSYEQYF. As DNA, the CDR3 is TGTGCCAGCAGACCGCAGAGTGGGAGCTCCTACGAGCAGTACTTC. The J gene is TRBJ2-7, the V gene TRBV6-5; D is possibly TRBD2 (5 bases). The CDR3 length is 15 residues. Germline CDR1 and CDR2: MNHEY and SVGAGI. Trimming stripped 6 bases from V and 0 bases from J, with 15 bases between.

V and J are TRBV4-1 and TRBJ2-4, with D perhaps matching TRBD1 or TRBD2 (5 bases each). CDR1 and CDR2 from the germline V gene are MGHRA and YSYEKL. Trimming took off 0 bases at V and 0 bases at J, with 12 bases between the two ends. CDR3 size: 17 residues. CDR3 residues: CASSQDSGTLAKNIQYF. Here the CDR3 DNA reads TGCGCCAGCAGCCAAGATTCTGGGACCCTAGCCAAAAACATTCAGTACTTC.

This rearrangement joins TRBV6-5 to TRBJ1-1; D is unclear. Germline values: CDR1 MNHEY, CDR2 SVGAGI. This CDR3 region has 12 residues. V shed 8 bases and J shed 2 bases, with 9 bases lying between them. The CDR3 protein is CASQTLNTEAFF. CDR3 nucleotide sequence: TGTGCCAGCCAGACTCTCAACACTGAAGCTTTCTTT.

This chain connects TRBV27 to TRBJ2-1, with 12 bases identical to TRBD1. CDR1 and CDR2 (germline): MNHEY, SMNVEV (reference sequence). The CDR3 loop spans 17 amino acids. J gave up 2 bases and V 6 bases, and 8 bases lay outside the gene matches. The CDR3, as DNA: TGTGCCAGCAGCTCCAGGGGACAGGGGGCCACCTACAATGAGCAGTTCTTC. Encoded protein: CASSSRGQGATYNEQFF.

This clonotype was counted only a few times. The V gene is TRBV6-2 or TRBV6-3, the J gene TRBJ2-2, with TRBD1 as a possible D gene (6 bases). Looked up from germline, CDR1 is MNHEY and CDR2 is SVGEGT. The CDR3 is 15 residues long. The V end lost 7 bases, the J end lost 4 bases, and 16 bases lay between the germline ends. CDR3 DNA: TGTGCCAGCACCCGACAGACAGGCCCCACCGGGGAGCTGTTTTTT. Translation gives CASTRQTGPTGELFF.

This clonotype appeared a few times. The chain links TRBV20-1 to TRBJ2-5; 7 nucleotides agree with TRBD1. This CDR3 comprises 15 residues. The V and J ends lost 4 bases and 6 bases, in that order; junction bases with no gene match: 14. CDR1 DFQATT and CDR2 SNEGSKA come from the germline V gene (reference sequence). CDR3 bases: TGCAGTGCTAAGAGGGGGCCAGGCAGGGCACAGACCCAGTACTTC. Protein product: CSAKRGPGRAQTQYF.

The CDR3 reads CASSLGATRGRETQYF. In nucleotides, the CDR3 is TGTGCCAGCAGTTTAGGGGCTACGAGGGGAAGGGAGACCCAGTACTTC. The chain has TRBV28 and TRBJ2-5; the D call may be TRBD1 or TRBD2 (5 bases each). Germline V lookup: CDR1 MDHEN, CDR2 SYDVKM. Deletions cut 2 bases from V and 5 bases from J, with 18 bases between. The CDR3 is 16 residues long.

This chain uses TRBV11-2 with TRBJ2-4, with D possibly matching TRBD1 (6 bases). The CDR3 covers 16 residues. V gave up 5 bases and J gave up 8 bases, with 22 bases separating them. The germline V gene has CDR1 SGHAT and CDR2 FQNNGV. CDR3 in amino acids: CASSPPTQGITDIQYF. In DNA, the CDR3 is TGTGCCAGCAGCCCCCCCACACAGGGAATAACGGACATTCAGTACTTC.

This clonotype was seen a handful of times. The chain couples TRBV5-1 to TRBJ1-2; D uncertain. This CDR3 has 14 residues. Germline V gives CDR1 SGHRS, CDR2 YFSETQ. Trimming removed 4 bases from V and 3 bases from J, with 13 bases in between. The CDR3 bases are TGCGCCAGCAGCCCCCAGGTGGGGTACTATGGCTACACCTTC. Residues: CASSPQVGYYGYTF. Combining the CDR3 with reference TRBV5-1 and TRBJ1-2 gives the whole variable domain KAGVTQTPRYLIKTRGQQVTLSCSPISGHRSVSWYQQTPGQGLQFLFEYFSETQRNKGNFPGRFSGRQFSNSRSEMNVSTLELGDSALYLCASSPQVGYYGYTFGSGTRLTVV.

In regard to this clonotype: Germline and junction disagree at one end, which may indicate a read error. The chain combines TRBV27 with TRBJ1-1; D not certain. Germline lookup yields CDR1 MNHEY and CDR2 SMNVEV (reference sequence). This CDR3 comprises 13 residues. CDR3 bases: TGTGCCGGCAGTTTGGGGTTAGGGCGGGGAGCTTTCTTT. Translation: CAGSLGLGRGAFF.

This clonotype appeared a few times. The V call is TRBV4-2, the J call TRBJ2-5; D is perhaps TRBD1 or TRBD2 (6 bases each). There are 17 residues in the CDR3. The V and J ends lost 0 bases and 5 bases respectively, with 19 bases between them. Per germline, CDR1 LGHNA and CDR2 YNFKEQ. The CDR3, as DNA: TGTGCCAGCAGCCAAGAAGGACGGGGGCCTGATGGGGAGACCCAGTACTTC. It yields the protein CASSQEGRGPDGETQYF.

This clonotype was seen a few times. The gene calls are TRBV20-1 and TRBJ2-7, with TRBD1 identical over 8 bases. CDR3 length equals 13 residues. The V and J ends lost 3 bases and 3 bases, in that order; junction bases with no gene match: 4. CDR1 and CDR2 (germline): DFQATT, SNEGSKA (reference sequence). The CDR3 sequence is CSASTGGYYEQYF. DNA for the CDR3: TGCAGTGCTAGTACAGGGGGGTACTACGAGCAGTACTTC.

In its sample, this clonotype was seen once. This chain links TRBV29-1 with TRBJ1-2; no clear D. The V end was cut by 3 bases, the J end by 3 bases, with 8 bases between. This CDR3 spans 12 amino acids. Germline V gene data show CDR1 as SQVTM and CDR2 as ANQGSEA. The CDR3 is CSVDTEYYGYTF. The CDR3 region has the DNA TGCAGCGTTGACACGGAATACTATGGCTACACCTTC.

The genes are TRBV5-1 and TRBJ2-5, with 7 bases matching TRBD1. The DNA matches TRBJ2-7 better at its end, which makes the J call doubtful. Germline loops: CDR1 SGHRS, CDR2 YFSETQ. This CDR3 has 15 residues. The CDR3 DNA reads as TGCGCCAGCAGAGGAACGATACAGGGGCCCTACGAGCAGTACTTC. This encodes CASRGTIQGPYEQYF.